Presented here are 24 T cell receptor beta chains from one specimen sequenced in a study of type 1 and type 2 diabetes patients. The PCR template was genomic DNA. Multiplex PCR with 30 forward and 13 reverse primers amplified the TCR beta CDR3. TCRdb used MiXCR to reprocess the multiplex PCR reads, holding one entry per CDR3 protein. The repertoire holds 250,000 or so distinct CDR3 sequences, with roughly 44% as singletons. Sequencing was performed on peripheral blood mononuclear cells (PBMCs). The receptors were sampled from a man younger than 35 with type 2 diabetes.

This clonotype was picked up many times. The rearrangement uses TRBV2 and TRBJ2-7; maybe TRBD1 (6 bases). Germline-derived CDR1 and CDR2 are SNHLY and FYNNEI. This CDR3 comprises 11 residues. Trimming removed 6 bases from V and 6 bases from J, with 9 bases in between. The DNA for the CDR3 is TGTGCCAGCAGCCAGGACAGCGAGCAGTACTTC. Protein: CASSQDSEQYF.

This chain connects TRBV30 to TRBJ2-3; TRBD2 matches at 8 bases. Germline trimming cut 5 bases from V and 3 bases from J; bases unmatched to any gene: 1. This CDR3 is built from 12 residues. Germline V gene lookup returns CDR1 GTSNPN and CDR2 SVGIG (reference sequence). The CDR3 sequence is CAWASGTDTQYF. In nucleotides, the CDR3 is TGTGCCTGGGCTAGCGGGACAGATACGCAGTATTTT.

V gene TRBV7-2 combines with J gene TRBJ2-7; D is ambiguous. The V end lost 5 bases, the J end lost 0 bases, and 8 bases lay between the germline ends. Germline V gives CDR1 SGHTA, CDR2 FQGNSA. This CDR3 has 13 residues. DNA of the CDR3: TGTGCCAGCAGCGCCAGTAACTCCTACGAGCAGTACTTC. Its translation: CASSASNSYEQYF.

CDR3 region: CASSIRSLSGGAKRELFF. DNA for the CDR3: TGTGCCAGTAGTATACGGTCTCTTAGCGGGGGGGCCAAAAGGGAGCTGTTTTTT. The chain recombines TRBV19 with TRBJ2-2; 11 bases are shared with TRBD2. Germline V gene data show CDR1 as LNHDA and CDR2 as SQIVND (reference sequence). The trim removed 2 bases at V and 9 bases at J, leaving 14 bases unmatched. The CDR3 loop spans 18 amino acids.

Note on this clonotype: A read error is possible here, since a much larger clone lies one base away. The chain joins TRBV7-2 to TRBJ1-1; D is unresolved. The J call is in doubt because the DNA end fits TRBJ2-5 better. CDR3 length equals 12 residues. Germline V gene lookup returns CDR1 SGHTA and CDR2 FQGNSA. The chain's CDR3 is CASGPSGQTQYF. The CDR3 bases are TGTGCCAGCGGCCCATCGGGTCAGACCCAGTACTTC.

The rearrangement joins TRBV29-1 to TRBJ2-3; D is ambiguous. Germline loops: CDR1 SQVTM, CDR2 ANQGSEA. The V and J ends lost 6 bases and 0 bases respectively, with 16 bases between them. There are 15 residues in the CDR3. CDR3 in amino acids: CSVVFGRASTDTQYF. The CDR3 nucleotides read TGCAGCGTAGTCTTTGGGCGCGCTAGCACAGATACGCAGTATTTT.

This clonotype was detected a few times. This chain's CDR3 is CASSLGLAGLYNEQFF. The CDR3 coding sequence is TGCGCCAGCAGCTTGGGACTAGCGGGATTGTACAATGAGCAGTTCTTC. The rearrangement links TRBV5-1 to TRBJ2-1, with 11 bases that match TRBD2. After removal of 0 bases from V and 4 bases from J, the junction contained 3 bases not matched to a gene. Germline loops: CDR1 SGHRS, CDR2 YFSETQ. This CDR3 region has 16 residues.

The CDR3 loop reads CASSLGGQGRSPLHF. CDR3 nucleotide sequence: TGCGCCAGCAGCTTGGGGGGACAGGGTCGTTCACCCCTCCACTTT. The rearrangement links TRBV5-1 to TRBJ1-6; 9 bases agree with TRBD1. Germline CDR1 is SGHRS and CDR2 is YFSETQ. With 0 bases clipped from V and 9 bases from J, the junction kept 4 bases outside the gene matches. This CDR3 spans 15 amino acids. Complete variable domain (other parts from reference TRBV5-1 and TRBJ1-6): KAGVTQTPRYLIKTRGQQVTLSCSPISGHRSVSWYQQTPGQGLQFLFEYFSETQRNKGNFPGRFSGRQFSNSRSEMNVSTLELGDSALYLCASSLGGQGRSPLHFGNGTRLTVT.

This chain uses TRBV6-1 with TRBJ2-5, with D perhaps matching TRBD1 or TRBD2 (6 bases each). Between the trimmed V and J ends, which lost 4 bases and 5 bases, there was a span of 11 bases. CDR3 length equals 13 residues. CDR1 is MNHNS, CDR2 SASEGT, per germline. CDR3 bases: TGTGCCAGCAGTGGAGGGGGGAGTGAGACCCAGTACTTC. Its protein is CASSGGGSETQYF.

This clonotype was found a few times. The chain is built from TRBV20-1 and TRBJ1-1; D is undetermined. Trimming cost V 3 bases and J 0 bases, with 5 bases left between them. The CDR3 is made up of 12 amino acids. The germline V gene encodes CDR1 DFQATT and CDR2 SNEGSKA (reference sequence). CDR3 coding DNA: TGCAGTGCTAGTCCGGTGAACACTGAAGCTTTCTTT. This translates into CSASPVNTEAFF.

This clonotype came up once. This chain connects TRBV20-1 to TRBJ2-2; 9 nucleotides match TRBD2. The ends lost 6 bases at V and 3 bases at J; junction bases unmatched: 8. The CDR3 covers 15 residues. CDR1 DFQATT and CDR2 SNEGSKA come from the germline V gene (reference sequence). The CDR3: CSAPGTSSDTGELFF. CDR3 DNA sequence: TGCAGTGCGCCAGGGACTAGCAGCGACACCGGGGAGCTGTTTTTT.

This rearrangement joins TRBV5-1 to TRBJ2-5; 9 positions match TRBD2. The J call may be faulty, since TRBJ2-1 better matches the DNA end. Germline-derived CDR1 and CDR2 are SGHRS and YFSETQ. The CDR3 totals 15 residues. The CDR3 DNA sequence: TGCGCCAGCAGCTTGGAACTAGCGGGTCAGAATGAGCAGTTCTTC. Translation: CASSLELAGQNEQFF.

The V gene is TRBV15, the J gene TRBJ1-2, with TRBD1 matching 7 bases. The germline CDR1 and CDR2 sequences are LNHNV and YYDKDF (reference sequence). CDR3 length: 12 residues. Trimming took 10 bases from V and 7 from J; bases not matched to a gene: 9. The CDR3 coding sequence is TGTGCCAGTACGCAGGGGGATAGTGGCTACACCTTC. Translated, it gives CASTQGDSGYTF.

The chain carries TRBV19 and TRBJ2-1, with TRBD1 identical over 7 bases. The germline V gene has CDR1 LNHDA and CDR2 SQIVND (reference sequence). The CDR3 loop spans 15 amino acids. V lost 2 bases to trimming and J lost 7 bases; unmatched junction nucleotides: 8. The CDR3 sequence: CASSIRGGLLNEQFF. CDR3 nucleotide sequence: TGTGCCAGTAGTATAAGAGGGGGCTTGTTGAATGAGCAGTTCTTC.

Only one count was recorded for this clonotype. The rearrangement links TRBV12-3 or TRBV12-4 to TRBJ1-6, with D unresolved. The CDR3 loop spans 15 amino acids. Trimming shortened V by 6 bases and J by 8 bases, and 17 bases separated the two germline ends. The CDR3 reads CASSVGSRTDSPLHF. DNA for the CDR3: TGTGCCAGCAGCGTAGGATCCAGGACCGATTCACCCCTCCACTTT.

The rearrangement links TRBV7-2 to TRBJ2-1, with TRBD2 matching 9 bases. J gave up 0 bases and V 7 bases, and 4 bases lay outside the gene matches. Germline values: CDR1 SGHTA, CDR2 FQGNSA. The CDR3 covers 15 residues. The CDR3 coding sequence is TGTGCCAGCACAGCGGGGGGCCACTCCTACAATGAGCAGTTCTTC. Translated: CASTAGGHSYNEQFF.

This chain uses TRBV9 with TRBJ1-2; perhaps TRBD1 as D (6 bases). This CDR3 comprises 14 residues. CDR1 is SGDLS and CDR2 is YYNGEE in the germline V gene. The V gene lost 4 bases and the J gene lost 8 bases, with 18 bases spanning the gap. CDR3 coding DNA: TGTGCCAGCAGCCAAACGACAGGCCTTGGAGGCTACACCTTC. Protein sequence: CASSQTTGLGGYTF.

This clonotype was seen many times. The chain carries TRBV30 and TRBJ1-1; D may be TRBD1 (5 bases). Germline V gives CDR1 GTSNPN, CDR2 SVGIG (reference sequence). This CDR3 contains 13 residues. V was clipped by 1 base and J by 3 bases, with 9 bases between them. CDR3 DNA sequence: TGTGCCTGGAGTGGTAGCAGGGACACTGAAGCTTTCTTT. This translates into CAWSGSRDTEAFF.

This clonotype was detected a few times. The genes are TRBV4-1 and TRBJ2-5; D tentatively reads TRBD1 or TRBD2 (6 bases each). Germline CDR1 is MGHRA and CDR2 is YSYEKL. The CDR3 is 17 amino acids. Trimming took 4 bases from V and 7 from J, leaving 25 bases between them. CDR3 protein: CASSPFTGGPQAGTQYF. The CDR3 DNA is TGCGCCAGCAGCCCTTTCACCGGGGGCCCCCAAGCTGGGACCCAGTACTTC.

The J gene is TRBJ2-7, the V gene TRBV10-3; possibly TRBD1 for D (5 bases). This CDR3 contains 12 residues. V was pared by 2 bases and J by 4 bases, with 6 bases between. Per the germline V gene, CDR1 is ENHRY and CDR2 is SYGVKD. The CDR3 DNA reads TGTGCCATCAGTGAGAGGGGATACGAGCAGTACTTC. Translating gives CAISERGYEQYF.

This chain links TRBV7-6 with TRBJ2-7, with D tentatively TRBD1 (5 bases). The V end was cut by 3 bases, the J end by 4 bases, with 16 bases between. From germline, CDR1 is SGHVS and CDR2 FNYEAQ. The length of the CDR3 is 15 residues. This CDR3 is CASSFRTGREYEQYF. The CDR3 DNA reads as TGTGCCAGCAGCTTCCGGACGGGCAGGGAATACGAGCAGTACTTC. Based on the CDR3 plus reference TRBV7-6 and TRBJ2-7, the full variable domain is GAGVSQSPRYKVTKRGQDVALRCDPISGHVSLYWYRQALGQGPEFLTYFNYEAQQDKSGLPNDRFSAERPEGSISTLTIQRTEQRDSAMYRCASSFRTGREYEQYFGPGTRLTVT.

The table lists this clonotype with a few counts. The chain carries TRBV19 and TRBJ1-2; perhaps TRBD1 as D (5 bases). Germline lookup yields CDR1 LNHDA and CDR2 SQIVND (reference sequence). The V gene lost 7 bases and the J gene lost 2 bases, with 5 bases spanning the gap. CDR3 length: 11 amino acids. The CDR3: CASTGNYGYTF. In DNA form, the CDR3 reads TGTGCCAGTACAGGGAACTATGGCTACACCTTC.

The genes are TRBV7-2 and TRBJ2-3, with 10 bases lining up with TRBD2. The V gene's germline CDR1 is SGHTA and CDR2 FQGNSA. This CDR3 is 17 amino acids long. V shed 6 bases and J 1 base; nucleotides not matched to a gene: 10. CDR3 DNA sequence: TGTGCCAGCAGTGCATTAGCGGGAGGTTTCGGCACAGATACGCAGTATTTT. This gives the protein CASSALAGGFGTDTQYF.

This clonotype has only a few counts. V and J are TRBV29-1 and TRBJ1-2; no clear D. Germline V gene lookup returns CDR1 SQVTM and CDR2 ANQGSEA. Trimming left V 3 bases short and J 4 bases short, with 12 bases between. This CDR3 contains 13 residues. The chain's CDR3 is CSVDPDSPYGYTF. In nucleotides, the CDR3 is TGCAGCGTTGATCCTGACTCCCCCTATGGCTACACCTTC.